The entry below describes one T cell receptor (beta chain). Its antigen is still unknown. CDR3 size: 12 residues. Germline values: CDR1 SGHNT, CDR2 YYREEE (reference sequence). Trimming shortened V by 5 bases and J by 4 bases, and 9 bases separated the two germline ends. These data originate in a study of cytomegalovirus exposure and HLA in healthy donors. PCR was performed using 60 Vbeta and 13 Jbeta primers. Clones were read by immunoSEQ multiplex PCR, and TCRdb kept only the in-frame ones, dropping some. The data contain about 150,000 clones, approximately 57% of them singletons. Broader study findings: V- and J-gene trimming in TCR beta was tied to a missense DCLRE1C variant by an analysis performed later. Most TCR sequences were uncommon, yet certain public TCRs appeared in many donors.

The gene calls are TRBV5-4 and TRBJ2-5, with D maybe TRBD2 (6 bases). What was sequenced was PBMCs. The clonotype originates from a male donor in good health and CMV-seronegative. CDR3 DNA: TGTGCCAGCAGTTACGGGGGAGAGACCCAGTACTTC. Encoded protein: CASSYGGETQYF. Based on the CDR3 plus reference TRBV5-4 and TRBJ2-5, the full variable domain is ETGVTQSPTHLIKTRGQQVTLRCSSQSGHNTVSWYQQALGQGPQFIFQYYREEENGRGNFPPRFSGLQFPNYSSELNVNALELDDSALYLCASSYGGETQYFGPGTRLLVL.